A selection of T cell receptor beta chains follows, all from one sample in a study of cytomegalovirus exposure and HLA in healthy donors. Profiled with immunoSEQ multiplex PCR; TCRdb holds only in-frame clones, not every one. The sample lists about 130,000 clones; 65% to 85% were seen once. The sample was PBMCs. All receptors derive from a boy younger than 18 in good health and CMV-seronegative. CDR3s include the opening cysteine and the closing phenylalanine or tryptophan. The D gene is left open where the match is weak. Size values are once, few and many counts, or a class for expanded clones, and some rows have none.

CDR3nt: TGTGCCAGCAGCTTCCCAGGGAACGAGCAGTACTTC; CDR3aa: CASSFPGNEQYF; v_gene: TRBV7-2; abundance: -; d_gene: -; j_gene: TRBJ2-7
CDR3nt: TGCGCCAGCAGCCAAGATAGGGTAGGAGGGGATACGCAGTATTTT; CDR3aa: CASSQDRVGGDTQYF; v_gene: TRBV4-3; abundance: once; d_gene: -; j_gene: TRBJ2-3
CDR3nt: TGCGCCAGCAGCCCAGTGGGGGGGTCAGGGGAGACCCAGTACTTC; CDR3aa: CASSPVGGSGETQYF; v_gene: TRBV5-1; abundance: -; d_gene: TRBD2; j_gene: TRBJ2-5
CDR3nt: TGTGCCAGCAGCGCCGGGACAGGGGGCGCAAAACGCGAGCAGTACTTC; CDR3aa: CASSAGTGGAKREQYF; v_gene: TRBV7-9; abundance: -; d_gene: TRBD1; j_gene: TRBJ2-7
CDR3nt: TGTGCCAGCAGGCCGGGACAGGCCCTCGCCGAGCAGTACTTC; CDR3aa: CASRPGQALAEQYF; v_gene: TRBV6-5; abundance: -; d_gene: TRBD1; j_gene: TRBJ2-7
CDR3nt: TGTGCCAGCAGTTACCCGGGGTTCTCCTACGAGCAGTACTTC; CDR3aa: CASSYPGFSYEQYF; v_gene: TRBV2; abundance: -; d_gene: -; j_gene: TRBJ2-7
CDR3nt: TGTGCCAGCAGCTTACGTCAGGGCCTAACCCACACCGGGGAGCTGTTTTTT; CDR3aa: CASSLRQGLTHTGELFF; v_gene: TRBV7-2; abundance: few; d_gene: -; j_gene: TRBJ2-2
CDR3nt: TGTGCCAGCAGCCTCAGGACAGCCGGGGGCTACACCTTC; CDR3aa: CASSLRTAGGYTF; v_gene: TRBV14; abundance: -; d_gene: -; j_gene: TRBJ1-2
CDR3nt: TGTGCCAGCAGGTGGGGAGGGGATTACAATGAGCAGTTCTTC; CDR3aa: CASRWGGDYNEQFF; v_gene: TRBV2; abundance: -; d_gene: TRBD2; j_gene: TRBJ2-1
CDR3nt: TGTGCCAGCAGTGAAGTGCAGGGCCGAAGTGAAAAACTGTTTTTT; CDR3aa: CASSEVQGRSEKLFF; v_gene: TRBV6-1; abundance: -; d_gene: -; j_gene: TRBJ1-4
CDR3nt: TGCAGCGTTGAAGAACCGGAGGGGGAGCTGTTTTTT; CDR3aa: CSVEEPEGELFF; v_gene: TRBV29-1; abundance: -; d_gene: -; j_gene: TRBJ2-2
CDR3nt: TGTGCCAGCAGCCAACGACTAGCGGGGCAGACAGATACGCAGTATTTT; CDR3aa: CASSQRLAGQTDTQYF; v_gene: TRBV7-9; abundance: -; d_gene: TRBD2; j_gene: TRBJ2-3
CDR3nt: TGTGCCAGCAGCTCACGGGGTCAACGCGAGCAGTACTTC; CDR3aa: CASSSRGQREQYF; v_gene: TRBV7-6; abundance: -; d_gene: -; j_gene: TRBJ2-7